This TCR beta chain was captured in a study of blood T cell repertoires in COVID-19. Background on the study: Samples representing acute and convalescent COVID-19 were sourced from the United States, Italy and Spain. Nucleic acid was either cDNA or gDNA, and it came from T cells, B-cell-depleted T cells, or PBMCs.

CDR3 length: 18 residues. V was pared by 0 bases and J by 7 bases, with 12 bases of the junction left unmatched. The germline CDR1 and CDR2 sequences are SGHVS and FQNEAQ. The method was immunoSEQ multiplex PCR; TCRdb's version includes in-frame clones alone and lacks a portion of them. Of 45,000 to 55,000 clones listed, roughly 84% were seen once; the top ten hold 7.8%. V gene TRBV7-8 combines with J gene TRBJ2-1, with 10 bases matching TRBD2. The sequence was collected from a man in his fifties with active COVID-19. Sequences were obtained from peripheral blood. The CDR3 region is CASSLAVPSSGSRNEQFF. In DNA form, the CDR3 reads TGTGCCAGCAGCTTAGCTGTACCCTCTAGCGGGAGCAGGAATGAGCAGTTCTTC.